The rows below give T cell receptor beta chains drawn from one sample of a study of T cell responses to AZD1222 COVID-19 vaccine. Using immunoSEQ multiplex PCR, the repertoire was profiled, and TCRdb retains in-frame clones only, with some absent. The top ten clones hold less than 5% of a sample with more than 95,000 clones, over 90% of them seen once. This specimen consisted of peripheral blood, obtained on day 0 of AZD1222 vaccination. The receptors originated from an adult in good health. Each CDR3 is given with its conserved first and last residue. D genes are given only for firm matches. Clone size appears in some rows only: once, few, many, or a class for an expanded clone.

d_call j_call clone_size v_call cdr3_nt cdr3_aa
- TRBJ1-1 - TRBV6-6 TGTGCCAGCAGTTCGGCGAACACTGAAGCTTTCTTT CASSSANTEAFF
- TRBJ1-2 - TRBV21-1 TGTGCCAGCAGCAAACCCCGGCGGCCGGGGAACTATGGCTACACCTTC CASSKPRRPGNYGYTF
TRBD1 TRBJ2-7 - TRBV2 TGTGCCAGCAGTGAGGGGGACAGGGTACTTTTGACGTACGAGCAGTACTTC CASSEGDRVLLTYEQYF
- TRBJ2-3 - TRBV7-3 TGTGCCAGCAGCCGATCGGCGGGGTCTCAAGATACGCAGTATTTT CASSRSAGSQDTQYF
- TRBJ1-3 - TRBV7-9 TGTGCCAGCAGCTTAGTGGCGTGGGTATCTGGAAACACCATATATTTT CASSLVAWVSGNTIYF
- TRBJ2-7 - TRBV7-9 TGTGCCAGCAGGGAATCCGGGACCTCGGACGAGCAGTACTTC CASRESGTSDEQYF
TRBD2 TRBJ2-2 - TRBV7-9 TGTGCCAGCAGCTTAACTAGCGGGACTGGCGGGGAGCTGTTTTTT CASSLTSGTGGELFF
TRBD1 TRBJ1-5 - TRBV2 TGTGCCAGCAGTGCGGGACAGCCTTATAGCAATCAGCCCCAGCATTTT CASSAGQPYSNQPQHF
- TRBJ2-5 - TRBV9 TGTGCCAGCAGCGTAGGGGGACATCGGCAAGAGACCCAGTACTTC CASSVGGHRQETQYF
TRBD1 TRBJ2-7 - TRBV10-3 TGTGCCATCAGGGGGACAGGGGGTGACTACGAGCAGTACTTC CAIRGTGGDYEQYF
- TRBJ1-1 - TRBV11-3 TGTGCCAGCAGTCCCGGAGCGATGAACACTGAAGCTTTCTTT CASSPGAMNTEAFF
TRBD1 TRBJ2-3 - TRBV5-1 TGCGCCAGCAGCTCTGGGACAGGGGGAGGCACAGATACGCAGTATTTT CASSSGTGGGTDTQYF
TRBD1 TRBJ2-7 - TRBV7-9 TGTGCCAGCAGCTACGGGACAGGGAAAGACGAGCAGTACTTC CASSYGTGKDEQYF
- TRBJ1-2 - TRBV5-6 TGTGCCAGCAGCTGGAACGAAGATGGCTACACCTTC CASSWNEDGYTF
TRBD1 TRBJ1-1 few TRBV19 TGTGCCAGTAGGCCCACAGGGGCCGGAACTGAAGCTTTCTTT CASRPTGAGTEAFF
- TRBJ1-6 once TRBV7-3 TGTGCCAGCAGCTTAAGTGGGACCGGTTCACCCCTCCACTTT CASSLSGTGSPLHF
TRBD1 TRBJ1-4 - TRBV28 TGTGCCAGCAGTTTATTGGGGACAGGGTATGAAAAACTGTTTTTT CASSLLGTGYEKLFF
- TRBJ1-1 once TRBV5-6 TGTGCCAGCAGCTGGGGGAACACTGAAGCTTTCTTT CASSWGNTEAFF
TRBD1 TRBJ2-5 - TRBV5-4 TGTGCCAGCAGTCAGACAGGGGGAGGGACCCAGTACTTC CASSQTGGGTQYF
- TRBJ1-6 - TRBV30 TGTGCCTGGAAAAGGATTTCTAATTCACCCCTCCACTTT CAWKRISNSPLHF
- TRBJ1-1 once TRBV18 TGTGCCAGCTCGGGTGGGGGAAACACTGAAGCTTTCTTT CASSGGGNTEAFF
TRBD1 TRBJ1-2 - TRBV12-3/TRBV12-4 TGTGCCAGCAGAACCAGGGGGAGGGGCTACACCTTC CASRTRGRGYTF
TRBD1 TRBJ1-4 - TRBV6-5 TGTGCCAGCAGTTACTCTAACAGGGGTTCGGAAAAACTGTTTTTT CASSYSNRGSEKLFF
- TRBJ2-1 - TRBV18 TGTGCCAGCTCACCCCCCGGACGTAATGAGCAGTTCTTC CASSPPGRNEQFF
- TRBJ1-1 - TRBV7-3 TGTGCCAGCAGCTTAAATGCGGGGGCCACTGAAGCTTTCTTT CASSLNAGATEAFF
TRBD2 TRBJ2-3 - TRBV4-3 TGCGCCAGCAGCCTCGGACTAGCGGGCACAGATACGCAGTATTTT CASSLGLAGTDTQYF
- TRBJ2-7 once TRBV27 TGTGCCAGCAGTTTACTGCCTCCCCCCTACGAGCAGTACTTC CASSLLPPPYEQYF
TRBD2 TRBJ2-1 - TRBV3-1/TRBV3-2 TGTGCCAGCAGCCATCTAGCGGGAGGTGAGCAGTTCTTC CASSHLAGGEQFF
- TRBJ1-1 - TRBV2 TGTGCCAGCAATAAAAGACAGAACACTGAAGCTTTCTTT CASNKRQNTEAFF
- TRBJ1-1 - TRBV28 TGTGCCAGCAGCCCGGGACGGACGAACACTGAAGCTTTCTTT CASSPGRTNTEAFF
- TRBJ2-1 - TRBV5-1 TGCGCCAGCAATTCAAGGGACGGTCAATTCGATGAGCAGTTCTTC CASNSRDGQFDEQFF
- TRBJ2-1 few TRBV14 TGTGCCAGCAGCCTCCGGGCCCTTGTATTGAATGAGCAGTTCTTC CASSLRALVLNEQFF
- TRBJ1-2 - TRBV24-1 TGTGCCATAGTACCGGGAGACTATGGCTACACCTTC CAIVPGDYGYTF
- TRBJ2-3 - TRBV29-1 TGCAGCGTTCGACGCACAGATACGCAGTATTTT CSVRRTDTQYF
- TRBJ1-2 - TRBV19 TGTGCCAGTAGTATGCGGGATGGCTACACCTTC CASSMRDGYTF
TRBD2 TRBJ2-1 - TRBV7-9 TGTGCCAGCACTACAGGGACTAGTTACAATGAGCAGTTCTTC CASTTGTSYNEQFF